This T cell receptor (beta chain) derives from a study of blood T cell repertoires in COVID-19. Germline CDR1 and CDR2: MNHEY and SVGAGI. V lost 8 bases and J lost 7, with 14 bases in between. The CDR3 is made up of 12 amino acids. This table comes from immunoSEQ multiplex PCR, and its TCRdb copy is limited to in-frame clones, with some not included. In the table there are under 300,000 clones, approximately 82% of which are singletons. Sample: peripheral blood. The V and J genes are TRBV6-5 and TRBJ1-2, with D unresolved. This TCR was sampled from a young man who had recovered from COVID-19. The CDR3 loop reads CASAARDFGYTF. The CDR3, as DNA: TGTGCCAGCGCCGCTCGGGATTTTGGCTACACCTTC.